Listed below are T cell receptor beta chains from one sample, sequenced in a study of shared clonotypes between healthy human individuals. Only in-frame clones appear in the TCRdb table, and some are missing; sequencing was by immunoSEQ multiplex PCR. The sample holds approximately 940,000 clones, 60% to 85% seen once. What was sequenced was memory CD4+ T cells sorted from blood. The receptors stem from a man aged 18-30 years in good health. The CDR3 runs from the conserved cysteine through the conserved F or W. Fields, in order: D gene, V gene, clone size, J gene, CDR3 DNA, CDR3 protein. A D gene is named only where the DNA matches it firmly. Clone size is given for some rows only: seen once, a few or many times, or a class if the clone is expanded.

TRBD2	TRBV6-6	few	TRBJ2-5	TGTGCCAGCAGTGGGCGGGGGGGGAGAGAGACCCAGTACTTC	CASSGRGGRETQYF
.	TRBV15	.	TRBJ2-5	TGTGCCACCAGCAGGGTATCGTCGTTCCAAGAGACCCAGTACTTC	CATSRVSSFQETQYF
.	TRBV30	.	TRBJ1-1	TGTGCCTGGAGTGTACGAGGGAGTCGGGGGAAAACTGAAGCTTTCTTT	CAWSVRGSRGKTEAFF
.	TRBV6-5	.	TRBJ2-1	TGTGCCAGCAGCCGGACCCTAAACAATGAGCAGTTCTTC	CASSRTLNNEQFF
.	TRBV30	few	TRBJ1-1	TGTGCCTGGACAGGGCGGACTGAAGCTTTCTTT	CAWTGRTEAFF
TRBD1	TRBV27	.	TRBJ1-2	TGTGCCAGCTCCTTCAGGGGGAGCTATGGCTACACCTTC	CASSFRGSYGYTF
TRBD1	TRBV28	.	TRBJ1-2	TGTGCCAGCACCTTACCTGGGACAGGGAGCGGCTATGGCTACACCTTC	CASTLPGTGSGYGYTF
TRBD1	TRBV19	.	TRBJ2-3	TGTGCCAGTACCTCCGACAGGGCAGTCCGCACAGATACGCAGTATTTT	CASTSDRAVRTDTQYF
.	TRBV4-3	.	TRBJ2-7	TGCGCCAGCAGCCATTCTACCGGGACCGCAGTGTACGAGCAGTACTTC	CASSHSTGTAVYEQYF
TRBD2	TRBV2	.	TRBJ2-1	TGTGCCAGCAGTGAAGAGCGGGGGACCAATGAGCAGTTCTTC	CASSEERGTNEQFF
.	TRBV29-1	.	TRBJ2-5	TGCAGCGGTCGTTTAATGAGTACGGAGACCCAGTACTTC	CSGRLMSTETQYF
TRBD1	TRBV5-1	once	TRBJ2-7	TGCGCCAGCAGAGGGGATCCGGGACAGTACGAGCAGTACTTC	CASRGDPGQYEQYF
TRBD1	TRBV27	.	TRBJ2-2	TGTGCCAGCAGGCCGCGGGACAGGGGGCTGACCGGGGAGCTGTTTTTT	CASRPRDRGLTGELFF
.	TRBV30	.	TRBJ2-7	TGTGCCTGGAGTGGGGGGACCTACGAGCAGTACTTC	CAWSGGTYEQYF
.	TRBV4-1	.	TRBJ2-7	TGCGCCAGCAGCCAAGACGACGGACAGTCAAGGGAGCAGTACTTC	CASSQDDGQSREQYF
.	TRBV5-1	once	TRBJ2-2	TGCGCCAGCAGCTTGGTGCAGGTAGCCGGGGAGCTGTTTTTT	CASSLVQVAGELFF
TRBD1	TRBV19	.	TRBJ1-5	TGTGCAACAGGGGCAGGGGGCAATCAGCCCCAGCATTTT	CATGAGGNQPQHF
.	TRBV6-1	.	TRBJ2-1	TGTGCCAGCAGTGGAGTGGAACTAGTAGGATCTGAGCAGTTCTTC	CASSGVELVGSEQFF
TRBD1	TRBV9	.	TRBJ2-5	TGTGCCAGCAGCGTAGCCGGGACAGCAGAGACCCAGTACTTC	CASSVAGTAETQYF
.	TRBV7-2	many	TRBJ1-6	TGTGCCAGCAGCTTAGGGACCGTGGCGGGGAGTAATTCACCCCTCCACTTT	CASSLGTVAGSNSPLHF
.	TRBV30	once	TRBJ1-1	TGTGCCTGGAGTCCCCGACGGGGGGGGAACACTGAAGCTTTCTTT	CAWSPRRGGNTEAFF
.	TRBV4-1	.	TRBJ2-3	TGCGCCAGCAGCCAGATTAAAGGGGTAAATACGCAGTATTTT	CASSQIKGVNTQYF
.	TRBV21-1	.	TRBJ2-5	TGTGCCAGCAGCAAATTGCGGGGTCATAACGCCCAAGAGACCCAGTACTTC	CASSKLRGHNAQETQYF
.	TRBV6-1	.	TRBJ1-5	TGTGCCAGCATCCCCAGTTGGGGTAAGGAGGAGCCCCAGCATTTT	CASIPSWGKEEPQHF
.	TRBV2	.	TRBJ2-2	TGTGCCAGCAAGCAGGCGGACCTGAACACCGGGGAGCTGTTTTTT	CASKQADLNTGELFF
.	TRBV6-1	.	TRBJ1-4	TGTGCCAGCAGTGAATCGATGGGGCTAAGTGAAAAACTGTTTTTT	CASSESMGLSEKLFF
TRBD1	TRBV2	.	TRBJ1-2	TGTGCCAGCAGTGGCAGGGGGCATGGCTACACCTTC	CASSGRGHGYTF
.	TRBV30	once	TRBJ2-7	TGTGCCTGGAGTATCTTACCCTACGAGCAGTACTTC	CAWSILPYEQYF
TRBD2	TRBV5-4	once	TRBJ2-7	TGTGCCAGCAGCTTGGGGCTAGCGGGGCTTTACGAGCAGTACTTC	CASSLGLAGLYEQYF
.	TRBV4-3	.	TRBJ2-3	TGCGCCAGCAGCCAAGATATGCAGAGCTTCACAGATACGCAGTATTTT	CASSQDMQSFTDTQYF
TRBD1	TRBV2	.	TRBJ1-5	TGTGCCAGCAATCCGGGGACAGGGGGCAATCAGCCCCAGCATTTT	CASNPGTGGNQPQHF
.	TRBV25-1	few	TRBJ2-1	TGTGCCAGCAGTGCGGGGGTCGAGCAGTTCTTC	CASSAGVEQFF
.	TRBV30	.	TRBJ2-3	TGTGCCTGGAGTGTACCTAGGCGGAGAGAGGATACGCAGTATTTT	CAWSVPRRREDTQYF
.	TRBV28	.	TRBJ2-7	TGTGCCAGCTTAAAGCGACAGTCCCACGAGCAGTACTTC	CASLKRQSHEQYF
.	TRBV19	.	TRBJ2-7	TGTGCCAGTAGCACGGTGGGATTTTCCTACGAGCAGTACTTC	CASSTVGFSYEQYF
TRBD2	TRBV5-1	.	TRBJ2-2	TGCGCCAGCAGCTTGGGCGGGAGTCGTACCGGGGAGCTGTTTTTT	CASSLGGSRTGELFF
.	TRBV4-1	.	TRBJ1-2	TGCGCCAGCAGCCAAGAGGGAGGGTCGAATGGCTACACCTTC	CASSQEGGSNGYTF
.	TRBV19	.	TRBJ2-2	TGTGCCAGTAGCCCTCCCCTTCCTCGGAGCACCGGGGAGCTGTTTTTT	CASSPPLPRSTGELFF
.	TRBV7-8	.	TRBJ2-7	TGTGCCAGCAGCCCCCAGACGGCCGTATCGGGCTACGAGCAGTACTTC	CASSPQTAVSGYEQYF
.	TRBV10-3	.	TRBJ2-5	TGTGCCATCAGTACAGGGATCCAAGAGGCCCAGTACTTC	CAISTGIQEAQYF
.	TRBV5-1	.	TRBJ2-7	TGCGCCAGCAGCTCATTCACTGGTTCCTACGAGCAGTACTTC	CASSSFTGSYEQYF
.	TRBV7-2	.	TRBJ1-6	TGTGCCAGCAGCTTGGTGGTCGGGGGGCACTCACCCCTCCACTTT	CASSLVVGGHSPLHF
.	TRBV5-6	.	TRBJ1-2	TGTGCCAGCAGCTTGGGAGGGCCCGGCTACACCTTC	CASSLGGPGYTF
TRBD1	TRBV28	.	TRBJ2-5	TGTGCCAGCAGTCCTACAGGGGTCTCGTACCAAGAGACCCAGTACTTC	CASSPTGVSYQETQYF
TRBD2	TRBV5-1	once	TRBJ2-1	TGCGCCAGCAGCAAAGGACTAGCCGGGTACAATGAGCAGTTCTTC	CASSKGLAGYNEQFF
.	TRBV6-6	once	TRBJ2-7	TGTGCCAGCAGGGAGAATTACGAGCAGTACTTC	CASRENYEQYF
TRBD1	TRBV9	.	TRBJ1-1	TGTGCCAGCAGCGTAGTGGGGACAGGGAAGGCCACTGAAGCTTTCTTT	CASSVVGTGKATEAFF
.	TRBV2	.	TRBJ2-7	TGTGCCAGCAGTACCAAGCCCGGGGATCGGGGAACCTACGAGCAGTACTTC	CASSTKPGDRGTYEQYF
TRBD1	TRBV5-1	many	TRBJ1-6	TGCGCCAGCAGCACCGGACAGGGGGGAAATTCACCCCTCCACTTT	CASSTGQGGNSPLHF
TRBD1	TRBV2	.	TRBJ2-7	TGTGCCAGCAGTGAGGAGGCAGGGGGCCACGAGCAGTACTTC	CASSEEAGGHEQYF
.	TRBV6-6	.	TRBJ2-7	TGTGCCAGCAGTTACCTAGGGATGGGCGGCGAGCAGTACTTC	CASSYLGMGGEQYF
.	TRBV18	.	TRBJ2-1	TGTGCCAGCTCACCCCCGGGGGACACTGAGCAGTTCTTC	CASSPPGDTEQFF
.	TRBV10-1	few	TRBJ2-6	TGCGCCAGCATTATAACGGGTTCTGGGGCCAACGTCCTGACTTTC	CASIITGSGANVLTF
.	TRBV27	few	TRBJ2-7	TGTGCCAGCAGTTGGGACCCAGCCTACGAGCAGTACTTC	CASSWDPAYEQYF
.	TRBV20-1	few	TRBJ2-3	TGCAGTGCAAACCATAGGGATACGCAGTATTTT	CSANHRDTQYF